This T cell receptor (beta chain) is drawn from a study of prognosis after radiotherapy for stage I lung cancer (dated by TCRdb to about 2021). As for the study more broadly: Between early 2018 and early 2019, around 19 stage I NSCLC patients were enrolled in Nanjing, China. After SBRT, distant metastases developed in about 20% of the 19 patients at a median of about seven months, while the remaining 15 patients had no significant progression. Every patient was deemed medically inoperable, around eleven because of comorbidities and over five because they refused surgery. The cohort included about a dozen men and more than 5 women, with a median age of approximately 76 years and a range of about 53 to 90 years. The study sequenced 38 blood samples from some 20 patients, one before and one after SBRT per patient. The study profiled peripheral blood TCR beta repertoires from stage I NSCLC patients before and after stereotactic body radiotherapy and related them to distant failure. SBRT was not combined with any concurrent therapy in any patient. Tumor histology was squamous cell carcinoma in over 5 patients and adenocarcinoma in about a dozen. Five patients had oligometastatic NSCLC after their primary tumor was surgically resected, and 14 to 15 patients had newly diagnosed primary stage I lung tumors. Image-guided IMRT or VMAT was used to deliver SBRT in 3 to 5 fractions at a biologically effective dose of at least 100 Gy.

All patients had node-negative disease on CT and PET/CT, and none had a history of other malignancies or had previously received chemotherapy or radiotherapy. At each of the two time points, around 6 milliliters of peripheral venous blood were collected into EDTA tubes. PBMCs were isolated by Ficoll-Paque Plus density-gradient centrifugation. Immediately after collection, samples were stored at -80 degrees C until analysis. Two rounds of multiplex PCR were performed to amplify the TCR beta CDR3 region from genomic DNA. The first PCR round used primers specific to each TRBV and TRBJ gene, and the primer sequences were filed in Chinese patent CN105087789A. The second PCR round used universal primers. The Roche High Pure PCR Template Preparation Kit was used to extract genomic DNA from the frozen PBMCs. An Illumina HiSeq 3000 was used to sequence the libraries paired-end with 151 bp reads. As for the original processing: CutAdapt was used to discard raw reads that did not contain the multiplex PCR primer sequences. PEAR was used to merge high-quality paired reads into contigs. By alignment to reference sequences, MiXCR assigned TRB V, D and J gene segments to each contig. CDR3 sequences were clustered by base quality and sequence similarity to remove sequencing errors. Diversity was measured as Shannon entropy normalized by the natural log of productive TCR sequence number. One minus Shannon entropy divided by the natural log of the number of unique clonotypes was used as the definition of clonality. The Youden index of ROC curves was used to select progression-free survival cut-offs for repertoire metrics, and analyses were performed in R 3.5.3. The raw public reads went through TCRdb reprocessing: fastp at Q25, MiXCR clone calling, in-frame beta chains kept. Every distinct CDR3 protein forms one entry, paired with its most common genes and DNA. The V and J calls and clone size are TCRdb's, not the authors'. The sample table shows some 15,000 distinct CDR3 sequences, and about 30% are seen once. The top ten constitute 9.5% to 14% of the sample.

This clonotype is described as medium-sized (0.01 to 0.1%). Its antigen specificity is not known. No per-base quality is available; no much larger clone lies one base away. Between the V and J ends, shortened by 6 bases and 11 bases respectively, the junction contains 11 bases. The CDR3, cysteine through phenylalanine, is 12 amino acids long. Only the CDR3 DNA is retained, 36 bases long and in frame from the first base. CDR1 LNHDA and CDR2 SQIVND are derived from the germline V gene (reference sequence). Overall study results and their limits: The study was limited by its small cohort and short follow-up, and the findings require independent validation. No adjustment for multiple comparisons was applied to any of the reported P values. Differences in TRBV and TRBJ usage frequencies by metastasis status were reportedly observed in two V genes at baseline and in ten or so V and two J genes after SBRT. Tumor specificity of expanded TCR clones was not determined. A decrease in unique TCR clone counts was observed after SBRT (median approximately 9,800 before versus several thousand after; Wilcoxon paired P=0.011). Post-SBRT Shannon entropy and its change from baseline were lower in patients who developed distant metastases; baseline Shannon entropy was not associated with metastases.

This TCR derives from a donor aged 50 or older with non-small cell lung cancer. Source: PBMCs, taken before or after stereotactic body radiation therapy (not recorded which). The rearrangement combines TRBV19 with TRBJ1-6; the D gene assignment is ambiguous. The CDR3 reads CASSAERPPLHF. The nucleotide sequence reads TGTGCCAGTAGCGCAGAACGGCCACCCCTCCACTTT.